The T cell receptor (beta chain) under discussion was sequenced for a study of cytomegalovirus exposure and HLA in healthy donors (dated by TCRdb to the late 2010s). About the study as a whole: According to an earlier analysis of a few hundred of the donors, about 179 million T cells yielded roughly 110 million unique TCR beta sequences and 276 Gb of sequence data. Roughly 300 gigabases of sequencing data and tens of millions of unique TCR sequences made up an early release that covered some 640 HLA-typed donors. Using immunosequencing, the study profiled T cell repertoires from 666 subjects and related those repertoires to cytomegalovirus serostatus. The study was designed to test whether signatures of past pathogen exposure could be identified by cataloging public T cell receptors. Typing coverage varied by locus: roughly 629-630 donors for A, B, C, DRB1 and DQB1; 500 to 550 for DQA1; more than 600 for DPA1; roughly 450 for DPB1. In the later analysis, no new phenotypic data were used to find candidate immune exposures; instead, reliance was placed on TCR beta sequences and their occurrence across donors. Among roughly 400 genotyped donors of the cohort, an average of roughly 230,000 unique TCR beta nucleotide sequences was sequenced per donor, of which roughly 17% were non-productive. Along with the approximately 670-subject first cohort, a separate validation cohort of roughly 110 different subjects was used. Donor age, sex, ethnicity and CMV serostatus were compiled together with the repertoire data. To study patterns of TCR occurrence, a later analysis re-analyzed previously published TCR beta repertoires from 650 to 750 donors and added high-resolution HLA genotyping. Every repertoire in the discovery cohort had been generated on one and the same sequencing platform. To predict cytomegalovirus infection status, the study brought together high-throughput TCR immunosequencing, statistical association of individual TCRs with disease status, and machine learning. Class I and class II HLA loci were covered by the typing at four-digit resolution. In a later genetic analysis, genome-wide SNP genotypes for about 55% of the roughly 670 donors were used, and that subset was treated as a discovery cohort. Four to six DR-DQ haplotypes were handled as single units for association and clustering because linkage in the cohort was strong. To decide whether each TCR beta V gene segment behaved as functional or pseudogenic, an earlier analysis of some 540 of the donors relied on high-throughput TCR beta sequencing. Among the roughly 370 genotyped donors, approximately 82% belonged to the genetic ancestry cluster associated with self-reported Caucasian donors.

The germline V gene sets CDR1 to ENHRY and CDR2 to SYGVKD. Including cysteine and phenylalanine, the CDR3 has 13 amino acids. Only CDR3 DNA is held: 39 bases, read in frame from base 1. Trimming takes 0 bases off V and 10 bases off J; junction bases not matched to a gene: 3. Library creation used the immunoSEQ multiplex PCR assay. A mixture of 60 forward primers for TCR Vbeta segments and 13 reverse primers for TCR Jbeta segments was used in the multiplex PCR. Amplification of the CDR3 region of rearranged TCR beta genes was performed with a multiplex PCR assay on genomic DNA. On the Illumina HiSeq System, the amplified TCR beta libraries were sequenced as 87-base-pair reads. The published analysis was carried out like this. A later analysis counted tens of millions of unique TCR beta chains across the 666 repertoires, and about 10 million of these chains were shared by at least two donors. Raw reads were error-corrected and collapsed into unique sequences with a nearest-neighbor algorithm that merged closely related sequences to remove PCR and sequencing errors. To assign V, D and J gene segments, CDR3 sequences were aligned to IMGT reference sequences. Each retained sequence needed at least a six-nucleotide match to both a V gene segment and a J gene segment. Rearrangements were classified as productive when the CDR3 lacked stop codons and remained in frame with V and J, and all other rearrangements were classified as non-productive. CDR3 was defined by IMGT convention, running from the second conserved V-encoded cysteine to the conserved J-encoded phenylalanine. Sequences without an unambiguous match to a single V gene segment were excluded from the earlier analysis of about 630 of the donors. In an earlier analysis of approximately 610 of the donors, V segments were called functional above 56.7% productive rearrangements and were called segregating when the between-donor standard deviation exceeded 5%. To diagnose cytomegalovirus status from the catalog of TCR beta chain sequences, a statistical classification framework was built. In a later analysis, V and J genes were assigned by comparing TCR nucleotide sequences against IMGT/GENE-DB human TR gene sequences. Using the TCRdist pipeline, a later analysis assigned CDR3 sequences along with most-parsimonious VDJ recombination scenarios. In a later analysis, each TCR beta chain was defined by its CDR3 amino acid sequence together with its V-gene family, and reads lacking a unique V-gene family were excluded. As a way to deal with suspected cross-contamination and a sequencing artifact, a later analysis dropped more than 500 nucleotide sequences that were highly shared and had low generation probability. For each public chain, a later analysis derived a clonal expansion index from normalized ranks of inferred template counts within each repertoire. Generation probabilities in a later analysis came from a VDJ recombination model fitted to out-of-frame rearrangements, and those results were checked against IGoR. A later analysis scored TCR-TCR, TCR-HLA and TCR-CMV co-occurrence with hypergeometric tests, applying a repertoire-size bias correction to TCR pairs. A later analysis estimated false discovery rates by permuting HLA or CMV assignments 20 times. A later analysis grouped co-occurring TCRs with DBSCAN, adding TCRdist sequence similarity when clustering within HLA-allele-positive subsets. Repertoires with fewer than 30,000 or more than 120,000 public chains were left out of co-occurrence clustering, as were five repertoires with anomalous nucleotide sharing. In its TCRdb copy, this immuneACCESS table keeps in-frame sequences only and misses some clones. Where compared with another copy, unresolved V genes explain less than half of these, and the others have no known cause. V and J calls and clone size are given by that table; D and trimming were obtained from the DNA. This sample has roughly 130,000 clones in its table, and around four fifths of those were observed once. The ten biggest clones cover around 11% of the sample.

The paper as a whole reports these results and caveats: According to a later analysis, TCR association rates differed among HLA loci, with DRB1 alleles showing the most associated TCRs and HLA-C alleles showing the fewest. When HLA alleles, especially DR and DQ, strongly co-occurred, TCR associations were difficult to assign to individual alleles. The only immune exposure information available for the cohort was CMV serostatus. Most TCR sequences were seen in very few donors, while some public TCRs were found in many individuals. Because counts were too low, 15 to 20 rarely observed V segments, including chromosome 9 orphons, were left out of the earlier analysis of roughly 600 of the donors. A later genetic analysis associated a missense DCLRE1C variant with V-gene and J-gene trimming of TCR beta chains, and an independent cohort replicated the association. Because HLA typing was unavailable for some donors at each locus, only the typed subset was used in association tests. In a later analysis, around 17,000 TCR beta sequences were associated with specific HLA alleles at a false discovery rate of 0.05. Cytomegalovirus status was reported to be diagnosed by the classifier with high specificity and sensitivity in both the original and validation cohorts. Several of the top co-occurrence clusters appeared to be linked to parvovirus B19, influenza, CMV and Epstein-Barr virus, according to a later analysis. A later analysis found that most CMV-associated TCR beta chains appeared HLA-restricted, with HLA associations seemingly driven largely by CMV exposure. The presence/absence analyses assumed that sequencing depth was roughly uniform across donors, and that assumption may not be true. According to a later genetic analysis, donors in an Asian-associated ancestry cluster had fewer N-insertions in productive TCRs than the approximately 700-donor mean. A further reported finding was that TCR beta sequences accurately predicted the HLA-A and HLA-B alleles for most subjects in the first cohort. Broadly in line with IMGT annotations, most TCR beta V segments showed up in productive rearrangements about 90% or about 30% of the time in an earlier analysis of 587 of the donors. In vitro tests confirmed that three of the cytomegalovirus-associated TCR beta chains recognize cytomegalovirus antigens. Compared with equally common non-associated chains, HLA-associated TCR beta chains in a later analysis were more clonally expanded and had lower generation probabilities. Because the 87-base-pair reads could not distinguish some IMGT-functional V segments, including TRBV6-2 and TRBV6-3, those segments were excluded. The study gave a list of 150 to 200 TCR beta chains associated with cytomegalovirus. According to the authors, the approach could potentially be generalized to other disease states and immunological phenotypes. The cohort was sequenced for TCR beta chains only, and without alpha or paired-chain data the features that could be detected were limited. A group of highly shared sequence variants was considered likely to be a technical artifact of the sequencing pipeline. Correlated functional status among segregating V segments might reflect linkage disequilibrium, but an unknown experimental factor could not be ruled out.

The cohort comprised around 700 healthy bone marrow donors. At the time of sampling, all cohort members were nominally healthy, though unrecorded immune exposures were likely present. The donor tested CMV seropositive and was one of the 289 seropositive cohort members. Each donor provided a peripheral blood sample, and peripheral blood mononuclear cells were used for TCR beta sequencing. Genomic DNA extraction from the blood cell samples was performed with the Qiagen DNeasy Blood Extraction Kit. Comments on this clone: It lacks a known antigen. Base-call qualities are not available, and no considerably larger clone is one nucleotide away.

Material: PBMCs. The TCR comes from a male donor in good health and CMV-seropositive. The chain employs TRBV10-3 and TRBJ1-1, with 9 junctional bases fitting TRBD1. CDR3 region: CAISESKDRGAFF. The DNA is TGTGCCATCAGTGAGTCGAAGGACAGGGGAGCTTTCTTT.